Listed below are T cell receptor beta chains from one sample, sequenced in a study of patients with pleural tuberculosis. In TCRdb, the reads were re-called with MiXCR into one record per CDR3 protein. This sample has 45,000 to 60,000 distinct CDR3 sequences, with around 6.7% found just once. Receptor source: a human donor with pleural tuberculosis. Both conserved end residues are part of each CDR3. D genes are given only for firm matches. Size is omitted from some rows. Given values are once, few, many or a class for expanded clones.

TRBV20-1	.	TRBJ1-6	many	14	CSATRSGVNSPLHF	TGCAGTGCTACCCGTAGCGGGGTCAATTCACCCCTCCACTTT
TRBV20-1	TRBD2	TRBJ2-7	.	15	CSARDLLAGGLEQYF	TGCAGTGCTAGAGACCTACTAGCGGGAGGGCTCGAGCAGTACTTC
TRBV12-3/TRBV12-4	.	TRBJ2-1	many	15	CASQRPYSTYNEQFF	TGTGCCAGCCAAAGGCCCTACTCCACCTACAATGAGCAGTTCTTC
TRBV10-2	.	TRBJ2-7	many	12	CASSEAGYEQYF	TGCGCCAGCAGTGAGGCCGGATACGAGCAGTACTTC
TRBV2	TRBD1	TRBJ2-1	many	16	CASSEARTGGYNEQFF	TGTGCCAGCAGTGAAGCCAGGACAGGGGGCTACAATGAGCAGTTCTTC
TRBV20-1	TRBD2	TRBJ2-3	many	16	CSARDPQGGGGNTQYF	TGCAGTGCTAGAGATCCCCAGGGCGGGGGAGGGAATACGCAGTATTTT
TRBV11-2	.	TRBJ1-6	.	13	CASSVHTDSPLHF	TGTGCCAGCAGCGTCCACACGGATTCACCCCTCCACTTT
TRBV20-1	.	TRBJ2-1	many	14	CSARDGQGNNEQFF	TGCAGTGCTAGAGATGGGCAAGGAAACAATGAGCAGTTCTTC
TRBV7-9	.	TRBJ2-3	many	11	CASAPPDTQYF	TGTGCCAGCGCACCCCCCGATACGCAGTATTTT
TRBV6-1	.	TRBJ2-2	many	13	CASSAALMWELFF	TGTGCCAGCAGTGCGGCCCTTATGTGGGAGCTGTTTTTT
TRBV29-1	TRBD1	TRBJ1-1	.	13	CSVRAGGGTEAFF	TGCAGCGTTAGAGCAGGGGGTGGCACTGAAGCTTTCTTT
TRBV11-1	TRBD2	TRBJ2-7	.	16	CASSFAGLAGLFEQYF	TGTGCCAGCAGCTTCGCTGGACTAGCTGGACTTTTTGAGCAGTACTTC
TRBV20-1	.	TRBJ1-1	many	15	CSARVILELNTEAFF	TGCAGTGCTAGAGTAATTCTGGAGTTGAACACTGAAGCTTTCTTT
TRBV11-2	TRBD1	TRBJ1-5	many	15	CASREQGGSNQPQHF	TGTGCCAGCAGGGAACAGGGGGGAAGCAATCAGCCCCAGCATTTT
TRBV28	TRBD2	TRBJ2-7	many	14	CASTTSDLSYEQYF	TGTGCCAGCACTACTAGCGATCTCTCCTACGAGCAGTACTTC
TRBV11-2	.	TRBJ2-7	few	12	CASSPGLYEQYF	TGTGCCAGCAGCCCGGGCTTATACGAGCAGTACTTC
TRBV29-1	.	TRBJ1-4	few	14	CSVELSSTNEKLFF	TGCAGCGTTGAATTGTCGTCAACTAATGAAAAACTGTTTTTT
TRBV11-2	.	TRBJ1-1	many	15	CASSLVGLAFTEAFF	TGTGCCAGCAGCTTAGTGGGGCTGGCCTTCACTGAAGCTTTCTTT
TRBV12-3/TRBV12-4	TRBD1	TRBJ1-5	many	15	CASSSGQGGNQPQHF	TGTGCCAGCAGTTCGGGACAGGGTGGTAATCAGCCCCAGCATTTT
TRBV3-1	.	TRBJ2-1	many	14	CASSQPYSYNEQFF	TGTGCCAGCAGCCAACCATACTCCTACAATGAGCAGTTCTTC
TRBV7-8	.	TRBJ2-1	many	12	CASSLPSNEQFF	TGTGCCAGCAGCTTACCCAGCAATGAGCAGTTCTTC
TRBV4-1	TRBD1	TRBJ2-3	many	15	CASSPTGGWTDTQYF	TGCGCCAGCAGCCCCACAGGGGGTTGGACAGATACGCAGTATTTT
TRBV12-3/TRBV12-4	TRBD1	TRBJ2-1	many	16	CASSRMTGSSYNEQFF	TGTGCCAGCAGTAGAATGACAGGGAGCTCCTACAATGAGCAGTTCTTC
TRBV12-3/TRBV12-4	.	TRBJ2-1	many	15	CASSLAPVSLNEQFF	TGTGCCAGCAGTTTAGCCCCCGTGAGTTTGAATGAGCAGTTCTTC
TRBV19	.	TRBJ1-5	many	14	CASRRDDSSRPQHF	TGTGCCAGTCGTAGGGATGACAGTTCACGACCCCAGCATTTT
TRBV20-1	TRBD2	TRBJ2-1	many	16	CSARVREGKSYNEQFF	TGCAGTGCCCGAGTAAGGGAGGGGAAGTCCTACAATGAGCAGTTCTTC
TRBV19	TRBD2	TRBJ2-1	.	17	CASSASITSGAYNEQFF	TGTGCCAGTAGTGCCTCAATAACTAGCGGGGCTTACAATGAGCAGTTCTTC
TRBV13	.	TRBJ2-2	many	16	CASTLKPQGNTGELFF	TGTGCCAGCACCTTAAAACCCCAGGGAAACACCGGGGAGCTGTTTTTT
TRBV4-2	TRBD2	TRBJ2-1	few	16	CASSQLAGEVYNEQFF	TGTGCCAGCAGCCAGTTAGCGGGAGAGGTCTACAATGAGCAGTTCTTC
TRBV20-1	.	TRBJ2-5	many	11	CSASVGETQYF	TGCAGTGCTTCAGTCGGGGAGACCCAGTACTTC
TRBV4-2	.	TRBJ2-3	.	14	CASNPGRASVTQYF	TGTGCCAGCAATCCGGGAAGGGCCTCAGTTACGCAGTATTTT
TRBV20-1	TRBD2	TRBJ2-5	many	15	CSANGAREVGETQYF	TGCAGTGCCAACGGTGCCCGGGAGGTCGGGGAGACCCAGTACTTC
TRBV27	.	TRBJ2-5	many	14	CASSRASGQETQYF	TGTGCCAGCAGCCGAGCATCAGGGCAAGAGACCCAGTACTTC
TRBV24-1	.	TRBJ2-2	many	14	CATSSQPNTGELFF	TGTGCCACCAGTTCGCAGCCGAACACCGGGGAGCTGTTTTTT
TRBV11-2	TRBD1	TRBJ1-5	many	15	CASSAGQGYHQPQHF	TGTGCCAGCAGCGCGGGACAGGGGTATCATCAGCCCCAGCATTTT
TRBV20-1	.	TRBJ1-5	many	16	CSAERTGVRGNQPQHF	TGCAGTGCTGAGAGAACCGGGGTTCGAGGCAATCAGCCCCAGCATTTT
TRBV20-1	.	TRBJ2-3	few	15	CSARVRGGGSDTQYF	TGCAGTGCTAGAGTGAGGGGAGGGGGGTCAGATACGCAGTATTTT
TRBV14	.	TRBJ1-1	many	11	CASSLRSEAFF	TGTGCCAGCAGCCTCAGGAGTGAAGCTTTCTTT
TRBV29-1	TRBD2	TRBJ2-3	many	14	CSVAISGRTDTQYF	TGCAGCGTCGCGATTAGCGGGCGCACAGATACGCAGTATTTT
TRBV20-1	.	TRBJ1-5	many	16	CSARDLDGPSNQPQHF	TGCAGTGCTAGAGATCTAGATGGCCCGTCTAATCAGCCCCAGCATTTT
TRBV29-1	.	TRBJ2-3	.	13	CSVDFTVADTQYF	TGCAGCGTTGATTTTACAGTTGCAGATACGCAGTATTTT
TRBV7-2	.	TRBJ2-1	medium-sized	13	CASSLASYNEQFF	TGTGCCAGCAGCTTAGCATCGTACAATGAGCAGTTCTTC
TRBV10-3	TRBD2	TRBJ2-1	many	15	CAISSGTSGNNEQFF	TGTGCCATCAGTTCCGGGACTAGCGGGAACAATGAGCAGTTCTTC